Listed here are 19 T cell receptor beta chains from one sample, sequenced in a study of beta chain features in type 1 diabetes. Study-level results: When Type 1 diabetes patients were examined, their TCRB CDR3s proved moderately but significantly shorter in all four CD4+ subsets.

Antigen specificity for these receptors is unknown. Of the isolated RNA, all was reverse transcribed, and so the sequenced material was expressed TCRB transcripts. TCRdb's copy holds only in-frame clones and misses some; the assay was immunoSEQ multiplex PCR. The sample yields 100,000 to 150,000 clones, approximately 15% seen once. Sequencing used central memory CD4+ T cells from blood. The origin of the receptors is a young man with type 1 diabetes.

J is TRBJ2-3 and V is TRBV27, with D tentatively TRBD2 (5 bases). Germline V gene lookup returns CDR1 MNHEY and CDR2 SMNVEV (reference sequence). The CDR3 has 13 residues. The ends were cut back, 4 bases at V and 8 bases at J, with 13 bases in the middle. This CDR3 reads CASSYLTIGTQYF. CDR3 DNA sequence: TGTGCCAGCAGTTACCTGACTATTGGTACGCAGTATTTT.

In its sample, this clone was seen a few times. The genes are TRBV11-2 and TRBJ2-4, with D possibly matching TRBD2 (6 bases). The length of the CDR3 is 14 residues. The V gene lost 0 bases and the J gene lost 6 bases, with 9 bases spanning the gap. Germline loops: CDR1 SGHAT, CDR2 FQNNGV. The CDR3 sequence is CASSLDFSGNIQYF. CDR3 sequence (DNA): TGTGCCAGCAGCTTAGATTTTAGCGGAAACATTCAGTACTTC. The full variable domain, in which reference TRBV11-2 and TRBJ2-4 provide the parts outside the CDR3, is EAGVAQSPRYKIIEKRQSVAFWCNPISGHATLYWYQQILGQGPKLLIQFQNNGVVDDSQLPKDRFSAERLKGVDSTLKIQPAKLEDSAVYLCASSLDFSGNIQYFGAGTRLSVL.

The CDR3 region is CASSFRGAEDTQYF. In DNA form, the CDR3 reads TGTGCCAGCAGCTTTAGGGGGGCCGAAGATACGCAGTATTTT. This chain joins TRBV5-4 and TRBJ2-3; D might be TRBD1 or TRBD2, each matching 6 bases. Germline V lookup: CDR1 SGHNT, CDR2 YYREEE (reference sequence). The V gene lost 2 bases and the J gene lost 5 bases, with 12 bases spanning the gap. The CDR3 runs 14 residues.

The rearrangement joins TRBV2 to TRBJ2-5; TRBD1 matches 8 bases. The trim removed 8 bases at V and 2 bases at J, leaving 10 bases unmatched. The germline gives CDR1 SNHLY, CDR2 FYNNEI. CDR3 length: 15 amino acids. The CDR3 loop reads CASGPFGQGQETQYF. The CDR3 DNA reads as TGTGCCAGCGGACCTTTCGGACAGGGACAAGAGACCCAGTACTTC.

The chain has TRBV19 and TRBJ2-5; maybe TRBD1 (5 bases). Trimming cost V 5 bases and J 1 base, with 8 bases left between them. Per the germline V gene, CDR1 is LNHDA and CDR2 is SQIVND (reference sequence). This CDR3 is 13 amino acids long. CDR3 protein: CASSDRGQETQYF. DNA of the CDR3: TGTGCCAGTAGTGATAGGGGCCAAGAGACCCAGTACTTC.

This clone was found a few times. It may be a read error: a sequence one base away is much more abundant. The rearrangement links TRBV5-4 to TRBJ2-3, with D hard to call. Germline V gene lookup returns CDR1 SGHNT and CDR2 YYREEE (reference sequence). V gave up 3 bases and J gave up 2 bases, with 4 bases separating them. This CDR3 is built from 12 residues. In DNA form, the CDR3 reads TGTGCCAGCAGCTACTACACAGATACGCAGTATTTT. Protein sequence: CASSYYTDTQYF. The full variable domain, completed using reference TRBV5-4 and TRBJ2-3, is ETGVTQSPTHLIKTRGQQVTLRCSSQSGHNTVSWYQQALGQGPQFIFQYYREEENGRGNFPPRFSGLQFPNYSSELNVNALELDDSALYLCASSYYTDTQYFGPGTRLTVL.

This clone was detected a few times. The V call is TRBV7-2, the J call TRBJ2-1; the match to TRBD1 covers 7 bases. V lost 4 bases to trimming and J lost 5 bases; unmatched junction nucleotides: 11. The CDR3 length is 16 residues. Germline CDR1 reads SGHTA; CDR2 reads FQGNSA. The CDR3: CASSYRQGGGHNEQFF. As DNA, the CDR3 is TGTGCCAGCAGCTACCGACAGGGTGGGGGCCACAATGAGCAGTTCTTC.

This clone was counted a few times. The gene calls are TRBV13 and TRBJ2-5, with D perhaps TRBD2 (6 bases). The germline gives CDR1 PRHDT, CDR2 FYEKMQ (reference sequence). CDR3 length equals 14 residues. V was shortened by 4 bases and J by 4 bases, with 13 bases between the two germline ends. The CDR3 DNA reads as TGTGCCAGCAGCTCTTCTCGGGGGACAGAGACCCAGTACTTC. Its protein product is CASSSSRGTETQYF.

This clone occurred a few times. At one end, the junction sequence differs from germline, possibly due to a read error. The chain joins TRBV7-2 to TRBJ2-7; D uncertain. The CDR3 has 11 residues. In germline, CDR1 is SGHTA, CDR2 FQGNSA. CDR3: CASTLKDEQYF. As DNA, the CDR3 is TGTGCCAGCACCTTAAAGGACGAGCAGTACTTC.

This chain uses TRBV2 with TRBJ2-1; D gene uncertain. CDR3 length equals 14 residues. Germline-derived CDR1 and CDR2 are SNHLY and FYNNEI. V lost 0 bases, J lost 3 bases, and 6 bases lay in between. CDR3 DNA: TGTGCCAGCAGTGAAGCGCTTGACTACAATGAGCAGTTCTTC. It encodes CASSEALDYNEQFF.

CDR3 in amino acids: CASREGQTSGANVLTF. For the CDR3, the DNA is TGTGCCAGCAGGGAGGGACAGACCTCTGGGGCCAACGTCCTGACTTTC. The chain employs TRBV2 and TRBJ2-6, with a weak D call TRBD1 (7 bases). The CDR3 consists of 16 residues. Per the germline V gene, CDR1 is SNHLY and CDR2 is FYNNEI. The V end was cut by 6 bases, the J end by 0 bases, with 12 bases between.

This sequence joins TRBV30 and TRBJ2-5, with D perhaps being TRBD1 or TRBD2 (7 bases each). The J call may be wrong; the DNA end is better matched by TRBJ2-7. The CDR3 is 18 residues long. From germline, CDR1 is GTSNPN and CDR2 SVGIG (reference sequence). The CDR3 reads CAWSPPLGPTGRGYEQYF. The DNA for the CDR3 is TGTGCCTGGAGTCCCCCTTTGGGGCCGACAGGGAGGGGATACGAGCAGTACTTC.

Only a few counts were recorded for this clone. This chain joins TRBV5-1 and TRBJ2-2; D is perhaps TRBD2 (6 bases). Looked up from germline, CDR1 is SGHRS and CDR2 is YFSETQ. The CDR3 has 14 amino acids. V was trimmed by 5 bases and J by 0 bases, leaving 8 bases between them. The CDR3 is CASRGLANTGELFF. Here the CDR3 DNA reads TGCGCCAGCAGGGGACTGGCGAACACCGGGGAGCTGTTTTTT.

The CDR3 reads CASSPGVLAGGSDTQYF. DNA of the CDR3: TGTGCCAGCAGCCCCGGCGTACTAGCGGGGGGCTCTGATACCCAGTACTTC. The V and J genes are TRBV7-2 and TRBJ2-5, with 12 bases matching TRBD2. The V segment lost 5 bases and the J segment 8 bases; nucleotides outside the gene matches: 15. CDR1 and CDR2 from the germline V gene are SGHTA and FQGNSA. This CDR3 is 17 amino acids long.

V usage is TRBV11-2 and J usage is TRBJ2-5; no definite D call. V was clipped by 1 base and J by 5 bases, with 11 bases between them. Germline CDR1 is SGHAT and CDR2 is FQNNGV. There are 14 residues in the CDR3. DNA for the CDR3: TGTGCCAGCAGCTTAGGGCTCATTCAGGAGACCCAGTACTTC. Amino acids: CASSLGLIQETQYF.

The chain combines TRBV30 with TRBJ2-5; weak D call: TRBD2 (7 bases). The germline gives CDR1 GTSNPN, CDR2 SVGIG (reference sequence). V was pared by 8 bases and J by 5 bases, with 18 bases between. The CDR3 consists of 13 residues. The CDR3 nucleotides read TGTGCCCGCACCCTGGGGGGGGCCGAGACCCAGTACTTC. Translation gives CARTLGGAETQYF. Full variable domain (rest looked up from reference TRBV30 and TRBJ2-5): SQTIHQWPATLVQPVGSPLSLECTVEGTSNPNLYWYRQAAGRGLQLLFYSVGIGQISSEVPQNLSASRPQDRQFILSSKKLLLSDSGFYLCARTLGGAETQYFGPGTRLLVL.

The sample holds a few counts of this clone. Other nucleotide sequences in the sample specify the same CDR3. This rearrangement joins TRBV14 to TRBJ1-1; no clear D. Between the trimmed V and J ends, which lost 1 base and 0 bases, there was a span of 3 bases. The CDR3 extends over 13 amino acids. Germline CDR1 is SGHDN and CDR2 is FVKESK. The DNA of the CDR3 is TGTGCCAGCAGCCAAGTCTTGAACACTGAAGCTTTCTTT. Its translation is CASSQVLNTEAFF.

The rearrangement joins TRBV4-2 to TRBJ2-7; D may be TRBD1 (5 bases). The germline gives CDR1 LGHNA, CDR2 YNFKEQ. The CDR3 consists of 14 residues. With 4 bases removed from V and 2 bases from J, the gap between germline ends came to 12 bases. In DNA, the CDR3 is TGTGCCAGCAGCCCCCGATTGGGGCCCTACGAGCAGTACTTC. This encodes CASSPRLGPYEQYF.

There are many counts of this clone. The chain joins TRBV11-1 to TRBJ2-5; 7 nucleotides line up with TRBD2. After removal of 6 bases from V and 2 bases from J, the junction contained 12 bases not matched to a gene. CDR1 SGHAT and CDR2 FQDESV come from the germline V gene (reference sequence). This CDR3 has 16 amino acids. The chain's CDR3 is CASRQKRDGGQETQYF. In DNA form, the CDR3 reads TGTGCCAGCAGGCAAAAGCGGGACGGGGGACAAGAGACCCAGTACTTC.